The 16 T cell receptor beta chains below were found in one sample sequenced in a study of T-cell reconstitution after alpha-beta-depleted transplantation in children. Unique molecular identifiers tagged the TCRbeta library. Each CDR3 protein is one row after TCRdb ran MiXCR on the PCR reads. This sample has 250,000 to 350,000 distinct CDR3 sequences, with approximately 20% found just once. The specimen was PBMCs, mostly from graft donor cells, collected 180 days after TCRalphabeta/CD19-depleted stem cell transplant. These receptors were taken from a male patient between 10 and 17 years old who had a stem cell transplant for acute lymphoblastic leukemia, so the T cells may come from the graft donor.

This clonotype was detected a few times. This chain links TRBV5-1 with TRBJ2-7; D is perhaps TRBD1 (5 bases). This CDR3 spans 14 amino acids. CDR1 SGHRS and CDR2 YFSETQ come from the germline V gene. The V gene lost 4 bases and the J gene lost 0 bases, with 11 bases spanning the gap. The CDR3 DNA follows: TGCGCCAGCAGCCACCGACAGAGCTCCTACGAGCAGTACTTC. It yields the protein CASSHRQSSYEQYF.

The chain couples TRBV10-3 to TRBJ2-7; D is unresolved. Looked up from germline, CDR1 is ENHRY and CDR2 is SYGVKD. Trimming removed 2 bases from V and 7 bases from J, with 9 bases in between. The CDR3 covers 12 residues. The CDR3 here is CAISERAQEQYF. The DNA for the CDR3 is TGTGCCATCAGTGAGCGGGCGCAGGAGCAGTACTTC.

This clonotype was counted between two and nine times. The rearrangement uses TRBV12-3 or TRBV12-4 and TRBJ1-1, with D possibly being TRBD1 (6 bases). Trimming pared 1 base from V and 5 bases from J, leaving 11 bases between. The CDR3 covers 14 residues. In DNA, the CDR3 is TGTGCCAGCAGTTTAGGCAGGGGATGGACTGAAGCTTTCTTT. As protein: CASSLGRGWTEAFF.

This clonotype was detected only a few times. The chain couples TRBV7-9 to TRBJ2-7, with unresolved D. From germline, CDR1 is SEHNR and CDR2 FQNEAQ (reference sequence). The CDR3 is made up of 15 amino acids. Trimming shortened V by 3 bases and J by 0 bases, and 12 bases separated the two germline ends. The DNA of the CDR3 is TGTGCCAGCAGCTTGATCCGGGCGAGCTCCTACGAGCAGTACTTC. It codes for CASSLIRASSYEQYF.

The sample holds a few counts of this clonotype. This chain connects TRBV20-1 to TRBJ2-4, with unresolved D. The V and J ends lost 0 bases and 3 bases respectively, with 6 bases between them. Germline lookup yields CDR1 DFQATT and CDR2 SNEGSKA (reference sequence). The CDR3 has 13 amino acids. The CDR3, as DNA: TGCAGTGCTAGAGAGGGCGGCAAAAACATTCAGTACTTC. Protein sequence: CSAREGGKNIQYF.

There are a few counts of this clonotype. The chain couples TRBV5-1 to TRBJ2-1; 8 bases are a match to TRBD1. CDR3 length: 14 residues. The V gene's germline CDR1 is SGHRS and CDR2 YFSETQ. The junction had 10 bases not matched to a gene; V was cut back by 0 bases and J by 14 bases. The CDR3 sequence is CASSLGTGSWGKFF. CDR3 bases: TGCGCCAGCAGCTTGGGGACAGGGTCATGGGGGAAGTTCTTC.

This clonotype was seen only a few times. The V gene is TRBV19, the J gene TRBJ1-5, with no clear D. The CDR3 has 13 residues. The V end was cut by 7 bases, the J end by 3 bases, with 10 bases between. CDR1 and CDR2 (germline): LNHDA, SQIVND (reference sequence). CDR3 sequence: CASTSDLNQPQHF. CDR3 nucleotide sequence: TGTGCCAGTACCTCCGATCTCAATCAGCCCCAGCATTTT.

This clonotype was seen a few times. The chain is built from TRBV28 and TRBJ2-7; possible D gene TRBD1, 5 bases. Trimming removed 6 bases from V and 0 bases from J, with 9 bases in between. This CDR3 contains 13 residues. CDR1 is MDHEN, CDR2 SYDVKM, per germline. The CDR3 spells CASRRTLSYEQYF. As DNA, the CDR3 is TGTGCCAGCAGACGGACACTCTCCTACGAGCAGTACTTC.

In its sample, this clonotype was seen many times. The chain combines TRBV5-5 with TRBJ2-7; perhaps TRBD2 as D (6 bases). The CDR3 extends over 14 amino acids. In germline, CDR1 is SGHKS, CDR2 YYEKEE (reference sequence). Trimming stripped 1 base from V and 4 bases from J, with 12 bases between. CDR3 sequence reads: CASSLTAGPYEQYF. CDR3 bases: TGTGCCAGCAGCTTGACGGCGGGGCCGTACGAGCAGTACTTC. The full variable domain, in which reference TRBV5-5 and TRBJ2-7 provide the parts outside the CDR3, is DAGVTQSPTHLIKTRGQQVTLRCSPISGHKSVSWYQQVLGQGPQFIFQYYEKEERGRGNFPDRFSARQFPNYSSELNVNALLLGDSALYLCASSLTAGPYEQYFGPGTRLTVT.

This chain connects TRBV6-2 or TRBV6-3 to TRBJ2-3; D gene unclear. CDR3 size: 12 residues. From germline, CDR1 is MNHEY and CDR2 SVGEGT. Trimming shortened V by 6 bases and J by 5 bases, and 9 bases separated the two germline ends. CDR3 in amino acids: CASRPNGDTQYF. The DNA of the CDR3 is TGTGCCAGCAGGCCCAATGGAGATACGCAGTATTTT.

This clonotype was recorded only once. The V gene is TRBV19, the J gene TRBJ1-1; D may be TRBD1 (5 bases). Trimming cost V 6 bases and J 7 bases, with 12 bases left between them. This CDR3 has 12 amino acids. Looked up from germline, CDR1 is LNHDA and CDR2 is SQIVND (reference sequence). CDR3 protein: CASSPGPIEAFF. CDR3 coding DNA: TGTGCCAGTAGCCCGGGACCCATTGAAGCTTTCTTT.

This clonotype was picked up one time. The CDR3 DNA reads as TGCGCCAGCAGTCGTCTTCCTGACACAGATACGCAGTATTTT. This codes for CASSRLPDTDTQYF. The chain has TRBV5-1 and TRBJ2-3, with D unclear. The germline CDR1 and CDR2 sequences are SGHRS and YFSETQ. The CDR3 spans 14 residues. The V and J ends lost 5 bases and 2 bases respectively, with 12 bases between them.

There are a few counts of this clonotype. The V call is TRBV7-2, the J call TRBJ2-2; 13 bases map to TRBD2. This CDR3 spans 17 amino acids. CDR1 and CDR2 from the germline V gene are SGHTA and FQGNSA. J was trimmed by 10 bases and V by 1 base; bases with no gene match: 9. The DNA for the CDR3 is TGTGCCAGCAGCTTAGTTAGTCCGACTAGCGGGAGGAAGGAGCTGTTTTTT. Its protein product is CASSLVSPTSGRKELFF.

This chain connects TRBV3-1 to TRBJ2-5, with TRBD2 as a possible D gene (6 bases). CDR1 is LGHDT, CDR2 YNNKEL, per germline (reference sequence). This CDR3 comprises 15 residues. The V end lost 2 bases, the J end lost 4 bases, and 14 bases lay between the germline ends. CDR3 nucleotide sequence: TGTGCCAGCAGCCAATTCTCGGGAGTGGGAGAGACCCAGTACTTC. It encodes CASSQFSGVGETQYF.

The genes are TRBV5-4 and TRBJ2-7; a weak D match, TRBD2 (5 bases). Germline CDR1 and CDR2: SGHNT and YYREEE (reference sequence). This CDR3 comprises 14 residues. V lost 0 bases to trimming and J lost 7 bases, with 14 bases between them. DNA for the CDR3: TGTGCCAGCAGCTTGGGGCTAGCTTCCATTGAGCAGTACTTC. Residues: CASSLGLASIEQYF.

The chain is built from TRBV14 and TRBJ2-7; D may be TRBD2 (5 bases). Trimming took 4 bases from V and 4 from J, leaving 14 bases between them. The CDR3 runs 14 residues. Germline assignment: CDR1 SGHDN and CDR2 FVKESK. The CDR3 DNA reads TGTGCCAGCAGCCCCCGGAGAGGGCCGTACGAGCAGTACTTC. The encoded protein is CASSPRRGPYEQYF.